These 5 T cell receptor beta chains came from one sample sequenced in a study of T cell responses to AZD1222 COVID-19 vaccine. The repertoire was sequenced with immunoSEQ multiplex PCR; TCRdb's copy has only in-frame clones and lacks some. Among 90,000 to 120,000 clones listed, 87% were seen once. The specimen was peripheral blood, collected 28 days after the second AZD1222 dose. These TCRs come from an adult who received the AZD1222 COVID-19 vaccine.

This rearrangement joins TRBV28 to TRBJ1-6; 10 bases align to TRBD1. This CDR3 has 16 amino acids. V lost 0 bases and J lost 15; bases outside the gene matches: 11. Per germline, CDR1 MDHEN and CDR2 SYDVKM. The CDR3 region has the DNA TGTGCCAGCAGTTTATGGAGGGGGACAGGGGAGGAAGGCCTCCACTTT. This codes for CASSLWRGTGEEGLHF.

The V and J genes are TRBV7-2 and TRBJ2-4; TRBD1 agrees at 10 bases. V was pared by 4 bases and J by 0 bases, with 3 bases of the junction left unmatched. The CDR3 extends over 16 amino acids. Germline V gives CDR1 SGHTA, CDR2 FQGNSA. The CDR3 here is CASSSTGGLAKNIQYF. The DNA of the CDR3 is TGTGCCAGCAGCTCGACAGGGGGCTTAGCCAAAAACATTCAGTACTTC.

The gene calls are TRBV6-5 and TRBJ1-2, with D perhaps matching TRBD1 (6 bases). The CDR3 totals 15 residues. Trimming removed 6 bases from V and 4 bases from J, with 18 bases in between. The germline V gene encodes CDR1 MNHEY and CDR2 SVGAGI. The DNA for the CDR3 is TGTGCCAGCAGGGAGCGGGACACTGCTTCCTATGGCTACACCTTC. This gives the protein CASRERDTASYGYTF.

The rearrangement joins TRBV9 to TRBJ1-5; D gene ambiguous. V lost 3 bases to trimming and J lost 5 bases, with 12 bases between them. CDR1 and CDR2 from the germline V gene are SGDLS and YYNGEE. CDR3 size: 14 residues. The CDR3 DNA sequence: TGTGCCAGCAGCGAGGGAACAGTCCATCAGCCCCAGCATTTT. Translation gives CASSEGTVHQPQHF.

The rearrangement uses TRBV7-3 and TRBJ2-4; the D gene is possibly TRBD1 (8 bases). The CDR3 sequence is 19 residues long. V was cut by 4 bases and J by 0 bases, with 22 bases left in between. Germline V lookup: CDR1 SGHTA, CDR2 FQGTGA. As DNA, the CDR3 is TGTGCCAGCAGCTCCACCCCCGGGGGGACAGGCCTAGCCAAAAACATTCAGTACTTC. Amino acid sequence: CASSSTPGGTGLAKNIQYF.